One sample yielded the 21 T cell receptor beta chains listed below, sequenced in a study of PD-1 blockade in classical Hodgkin lymphoma. Assay used: immunoSEQ multiplex PCR; TCRdb lists only in-frame clones, some missing. Among some 23,000 clones listed, 80% to 85% were seen once. Described time point: cycle 4 day 1 (C4D1), after 6 weeks of nivolumab. Following autologous stem cell transplantation, relapse occurred in every patient, and exposure to brentuximab vedotin varied. Using magnetic negative selection, the CD4+ T cells were separated out of thawed PBMCs. Sequences were derived from CD4+ T cells from blood, sampled before the fourth cycle of nivolumab. These receptors were taken from a human donor with classical Hodgkin lymphoma.

The J gene is TRBJ1-1, the V gene TRBV7-9; D gene uncertain. V was clipped by 0 bases and J by 4 bases, with 6 bases between them. Germline CDR1 and CDR2: SEHNR and FQNEAQ (reference sequence). The CDR3 is 13 amino acids. CDR3 in amino acids: CASSLAVGTEAFF. The CDR3 region has the DNA TGTGCCAGCAGCTTAGCAGTGGGCACTGAAGCTTTCTTT. Full variable domain (outside the CDR3, taken from reference TRBV7-9 and TRBJ1-1): DTGVSQNPRHKITKRGQNVTFRCDPISEHNRLYWYRQTLGQGPEFLTYFQNEAQLEKSRLLSDRFSAERPKGSFSTLEIQRTEQGDSAMYLCASSLAVGTEAFFGQGTRLTVV.

This clone showed up just a few times. The chain joins TRBV7-9 to TRBJ1-2; D remains ambiguous. Trimming removed 5 bases at V and 8 bases at J, with 12 bases between. This CDR3 region has 12 residues. Germline V gene data show CDR1 as SEHNR and CDR2 as FQNEAQ (reference sequence). The CDR3 loop reads CASSRTHPGYTF. The CDR3 nucleotides are TGTGCCAGCAGCCGGACCCACCCCGGCTACACCTTC.

The rearrangement joins TRBV4-3 to TRBJ2-1, with D unresolved. V lost 0 bases, J lost 4 bases, and 10 bases lay in between. CDR1 and CDR2 from the germline V gene are LGHNA and YSLEER. The CDR3 has 15 residues. The CDR3 spells CASSQDRQRYNEQFF. DNA of the CDR3: TGCGCCAGCAGCCAAGATCGCCAGAGATACAATGAGCAGTTCTTC.

This chain uses TRBV11-3 with TRBJ2-3; D is uncertain. Germline values: CDR1 SGHNT, CDR2 YENEEA. The V end was cut by 3 bases, the J end by 1 base, with 11 bases between. This CDR3 region has 15 residues. The CDR3 reads CASSLSLRGTDTQYF. Written as DNA, the CDR3 is TGTGCCAGCAGCTTGAGCTTACGGGGCACAGATACGCAGTATTTT.

This chain connects TRBV4-3 to TRBJ1-5; no reliable D call. V lost 0 bases to trimming and J lost 7 bases, with 7 bases between them. The CDR3 is 13 amino acids. Germline loops: CDR1 LGHNA, CDR2 YSLEER. The CDR3 DNA reads TGCGCCAGCAGCCAAGATCTGGGGCAGCCCCAGCATTTT. It yields the protein CASSQDLGQPQHF.

V usage is TRBV28 and J usage is TRBJ1-4; no clear D. Germline V gene data show CDR1 as MDHEN and CDR2 as SYDVKM. This CDR3 contains 14 residues. Between the trimmed V and J ends, which lost 6 bases and 0 bases, there was a span of 8 bases. The CDR3 coding sequence is TGTGCCAGCAGCCAACAGCCAACTAATGAAAAACTGTTTTTT. Residues: CASSQQPTNEKLFF.

The gene calls are TRBV4-3 and TRBJ2-1; the D gene is possibly TRBD1 (6 bases). Trimming took 2 bases from V and 5 from J, leaving 19 bases between them. CDR3 size: 17 residues. Germline values: CDR1 LGHNA, CDR2 YSLEER. The DNA for the CDR3 is TGCGCCAGCAGCCAAATTAGGGGAAACAGGGTGGACAATGAGCAGTTCTTC. This translates into CASSQIRGNRVDNEQFF.

The rearrangement links TRBV5-6 to TRBJ2-3, with 7 bases aligning to TRBD1. J was trimmed by 3 bases and V by 5 bases; bases with no gene match: 9. The CDR3 is made up of 15 amino acids. CDR1 and CDR2 (germline): SGHDT, YYEEEE. The CDR3 bases are TGTGCCAGCAGTTCTATAGGGGGCTTGACAGATACGCAGTATTTT. This codes for CASSSIGGLTDTQYF. Based on the CDR3 plus reference TRBV5-6 and TRBJ2-3, the full variable domain is DAGVTQSPTHLIKTRGQQVTLRCSPKSGHDTVSWYQQALGQGPQFIFQYYEEEERQRGNFPDRFSGHQFPNYSSELNVNALLLGDSALYLCASSSIGGLTDTQYFGPGTRLTVL.

This chain uses TRBV7-9 with TRBJ1-1; 7 bases map to TRBD1. Germline V gene data show CDR1 as SEHNR and CDR2 as FQNEAQ (reference sequence). This CDR3 contains 14 residues. V shed 5 bases, J shed 5 bases, and the junction held 8 bases outside the gene matches. CDR3 DNA: TGTGCCAGCAGCGACGGGCAGGGGGATACTGAAGCTTTCTTT. It specifies CASSDGQGDTEAFF.

The chain has TRBV2 and TRBJ1-5; D may be TRBD1 (6 bases). Germline V CDR1 and CDR2: SNHLY, FYNNEI. V was pared by 7 bases and J by 9 bases, with 16 bases between. CDR3 size: 13 residues. The CDR3, as DNA: TGTGCCAGCAAGGACAGCGAATTGGGGCCCCAGCATTTT. Protein: CASKDSELGPQHF.

This chain connects TRBV6-5 to TRBJ1-2; D gene ambiguous. The V and J ends lost 6 bases and 2 bases respectively, with 10 bases between them. Germline CDR1 MNHEY, CDR2 SVGAGI. The CDR3 totals 13 residues. CDR3 loop: CASRQDGNYGYTF. CDR3 sequence (DNA): TGTGCCAGCAGGCAGGACGGAAACTATGGCTACACCTTC.

This clone has a single count. DNA of the CDR3: TGTGCCAGCATCCGGGACTTCAACACAGATACGCAGTATTTT. Amino acids: CASIRDFNTDTQYF. The chain combines TRBV7-2 with TRBJ2-3, with D possibly matching TRBD2 (6 bases). The germline V and J ends were trimmed by 7 bases and 2 bases, with 13 bases remaining between them. Germline loops: CDR1 SGHTA, CDR2 FQGNSA. The CDR3 has 14 amino acids. Filled out from reference TRBV7-2 and TRBJ2-3, the complete variable domain reads GAGVSQSPSNKVTEKGKDVELRCDPISGHTALYWYRQSLGQGLEFLIYFQGNSAPDKSGLPSDRFSAERTGGSVSTLTIQRTQQEDSAVYLCASIRDFNTDTQYFGPGTRLTVL.

The chain joins TRBV5-1 to TRBJ1-1, with TRBD1 matching over 7 bases. After removal of 4 bases from V and 5 bases from J, the junction contained 11 bases not matched to a gene. This CDR3 has 15 residues. The germline V gene encodes CDR1 SGHRS and CDR2 YFSETQ. The DNA for the CDR3 is TGCGCCAGCAGCGAAACCGGGACAGCAGGGACTGAAGCTTTCTTT. It specifies CASSETGTAGTEAFF.

The chain links TRBV7-8 to TRBJ2-1; TRBD2 might be the D (6 bases). Germline V gene data show CDR1 as SGHVS and CDR2 as FQNEAQ. The CDR3 contains 12 residues. The V end was cut by 5 bases, the J end by 13 bases, with 15 bases between. The CDR3 bases are TGTGCCAGCAGCAACGCCGGGCGGGGCCAGTTCTTC. Translating gives CASSNAGRGQFF.

CDR3 coding DNA: TGTGCCAGCAGCTTAGCGGGACAGGAAGCTTTCTTT. Translated: CASSLAGQEAFF. J is TRBJ1-1 and V is TRBV11-3; 7 bases line up with TRBD1. Unmatched junction bases numbered 1, after V lost 1 base and J lost 8 bases. CDR1 and CDR2 from the germline V gene are SGHNT and YENEEA. The CDR3 totals 12 residues.

The genes are TRBV5-6 and TRBJ2-7; no firm D call. The CDR3 runs to 13 residues. Trimming cost V 0 bases and J 2 bases, with 6 bases left between them. The germline gives CDR1 SGHDT, CDR2 YYEEEE. The CDR3: CASSLAVPYEQYF. For the CDR3, the DNA is TGTGCCAGCAGCTTGGCAGTTCCCTACGAGCAGTACTTC.

CDR3 nucleotide sequence: TGTGCCAGCAGCCCCAGGTCCAATCGGGTGCAGTACTTC. Amino acids: CASSPRSNRVQYF. The V call is TRBV7-2, the J call TRBJ2-7, with D uncertain. Trimming removed 5 bases from V and 9 bases from J, with 17 bases in between. The germline V gene has CDR1 SGHTA and CDR2 FQGNSA. The CDR3 has 13 amino acids.

The chain couples TRBV11-3 to TRBJ2-7; no clear D gene. The CDR3 length is 13 residues. Trimming took off 7 bases at V and 5 bases at J, with 15 bases between the two ends. Germline V lookup: CDR1 SGHNT, CDR2 YENEEA. CDR3 DNA sequence: TGTGCCAGCACCCCGCCAGGTCCCAACGAGCAGTACTTC. Translation gives CASTPPGPNEQYF.

This chain links TRBV9 with TRBJ2-3, with 7 bases identical to TRBD1. Germline trimming cut 3 bases from V and 7 bases from J; bases unmatched to any gene: 8. The CDR3 has 14 amino acids. Germline V lookup: CDR1 SGDLS, CDR2 YYNGEE. CDR3 protein: CASSEGQRQNTQYF. In DNA, the CDR3 is TGTGCCAGCAGCGAGGGACAGCGACAGAATACGCAGTATTTT.

This rearrangement joins TRBV6-1 to TRBJ1-5; D is undetermined. The germline V gene encodes CDR1 MNHNS and CDR2 SASEGT. The CDR3 contains 18 residues. The V and J ends lost 4 bases and 3 bases respectively, with 22 bases between them. The CDR3 loop reads CASSGGGRWFLNNQPQHF. The CDR3 DNA sequence: TGTGCCAGCAGTGGGGGAGGGAGGTGGTTCCTGAACAATCAGCCCCAGCATTTT.

The chain has TRBV7-3 and TRBJ2-1, with D perhaps assigned TRBD1 or TRBD2 (5 bases each). The CDR3 spans 15 residues. V shed 1 base and J shed 0 bases, with 7 bases lying between them. Germline V gene sequence: CDR1 SGHTA, CDR2 FQGTGA. CDR3 in DNA: TGTGCCAGCAGCTTAAGGGGGAGCTCCTACAATGAGCAGTTCTTC. Translated: CASSLRGSSYNEQFF.